This T cell receptor beta chain was profiled in a study of radiation and T cells in renal cell carcinoma. Study results and caveats: Top tumor clonotypes rose in blood 2 weeks post-radiation, then contracted.

The data were produced by immunoSEQ multiplex PCR, yet TCRdb's version contains in-frame clones alone and is incomplete. The sample includes 60,000 to 75,000 clones, roughly 80% of them seen just once. Time point indicated: blood 4 weeks post-SBRT, at nephrectomy. Treatment described: 15 Gy SBRT to primary tumor, nephrectomy 4 weeks later. Nephrectomy followed 15 Gy stereotactic body radiation by 4 weeks. Blood was sampled at baseline, 2 weeks and 4 weeks after SBRT. The patient's renal cell carcinoma had clear cell pathology. Of note for this clone: The antigen is unknown.

Between the trimmed V and J ends, which lost 3 bases and 5 bases, there was a span of 16 bases. This CDR3 has 15 amino acids. The V gene's germline CDR1 is GTSNPN and CDR2 SVGIG (reference sequence). J is TRBJ2-2 and V is TRBV30; D possibly corresponds to TRBD2 (7 bases). Material: blood, obtained from a patient whose treatment included radiotherapy and nephrectomy. The clonotype originates from a man aged 55-75 years with renal cell carcinoma. The CDR3 loop is CAWRVAGAITGELFF. CDR3 DNA: TGTGCCTGGAGGGTTGCGGGGGCGATAACCGGGGAGCTGTTTTTT.